This T cell receptor (beta chain) was obtained from a study of T cells in Graves' hyperthyroidism and ophthalmopathy. This clonotype has at least ten counts. Regions amplified from RNA transcripts were the TCR beta CDR3 regions. The HTBI primer set drove a first-round RT-PCR of the TCR CDR3. MiXCR, run by TCRdb on the multiplex PCR reads, gives a single entry per CDR3 protein. The sample has hundreds of thousands of distinct CDR3 sequences; approximately 15% are singletons. Germline values: CDR1 WSHSY, CDR2 SAAADI. The CDR3 consists of 15 residues. The V and J ends lost 2 bases and 3 bases, in that order; junction bases with no gene match: 5.

The sequencing sample was made of blood. This TCR came from a woman in her forties or fifties with Graves' ophthalmopathy. This rearrangement joins TRBV10-2 to TRBJ2-7; 9 nucleotides agree with TRBD2. CDR3 residues: CASSEEREARYEQYF. DNA for the CDR3: TGCGCCAGCAGTGAGGAGCGGGAGGCTCGCTACGAGCAGTACTTC.